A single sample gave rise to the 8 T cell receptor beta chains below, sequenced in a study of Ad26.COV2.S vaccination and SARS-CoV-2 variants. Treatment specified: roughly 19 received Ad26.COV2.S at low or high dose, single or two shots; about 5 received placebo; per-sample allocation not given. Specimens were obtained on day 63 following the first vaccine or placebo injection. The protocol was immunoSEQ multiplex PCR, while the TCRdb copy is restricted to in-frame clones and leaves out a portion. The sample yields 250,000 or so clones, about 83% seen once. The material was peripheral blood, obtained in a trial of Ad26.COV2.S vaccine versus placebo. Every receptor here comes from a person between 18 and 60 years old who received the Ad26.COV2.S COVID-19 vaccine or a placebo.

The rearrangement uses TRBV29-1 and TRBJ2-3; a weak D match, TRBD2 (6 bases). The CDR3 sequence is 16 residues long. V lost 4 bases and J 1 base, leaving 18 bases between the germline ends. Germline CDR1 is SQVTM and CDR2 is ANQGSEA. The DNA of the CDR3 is TGCAGCGTTGTAGGTTTAGCGGAAAGGGGCACAGATACGCAGTATTTT. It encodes CSVVGLAERGTDTQYF.

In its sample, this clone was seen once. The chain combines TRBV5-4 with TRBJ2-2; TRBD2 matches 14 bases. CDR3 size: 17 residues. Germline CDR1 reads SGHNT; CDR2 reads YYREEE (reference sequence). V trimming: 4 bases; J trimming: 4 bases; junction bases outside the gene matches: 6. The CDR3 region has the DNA TGTGCCAGCAGCCCCGGGACTAGCGGGAGAAGCACCGGGGAGCTGTTTTTT. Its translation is CASSPGTSGRSTGELFF.

The CDR3 reads CASQFQTGSNEKLFF. The CDR3 coding sequence is TGTGCCAGCCAGTTTCAGACAGGGTCTAATGAAAAACTGTTTTTT. V and J are TRBV6-6 and TRBJ1-4; 7 nucleotides align to TRBD1. In germline, CDR1 is MNHNY, CDR2 SVGAGI (reference sequence). The length of the CDR3 is 15 residues. Trimming removed 8 bases from V and 3 bases from J; junction bases left unmatched: 9.

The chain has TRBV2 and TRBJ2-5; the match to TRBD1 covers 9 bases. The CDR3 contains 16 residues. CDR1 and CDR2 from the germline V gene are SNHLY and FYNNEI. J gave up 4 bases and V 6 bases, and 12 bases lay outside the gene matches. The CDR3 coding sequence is TGTGCCAGCAGGAGAAACCAAAACAGGGGGCGAGAGACCCAGTACTTC. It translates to CASRRNQNRGRETQYF.

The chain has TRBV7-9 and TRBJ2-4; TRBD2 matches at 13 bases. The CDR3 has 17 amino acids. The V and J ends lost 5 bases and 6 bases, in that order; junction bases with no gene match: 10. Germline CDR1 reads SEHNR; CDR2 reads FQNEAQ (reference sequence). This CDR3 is CASSLTSGGAAGNIQYF. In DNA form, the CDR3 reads TGTGCCAGCAGCCTAACTAGCGGGGGGGCCGCTGGAAACATTCAGTACTTC.

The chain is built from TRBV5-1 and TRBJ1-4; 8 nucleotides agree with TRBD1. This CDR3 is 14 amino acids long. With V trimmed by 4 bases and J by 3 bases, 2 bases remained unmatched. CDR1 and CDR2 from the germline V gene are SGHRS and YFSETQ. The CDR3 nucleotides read TGCGCCAGCAGCCTACAGGGGGCTAATGAAAAACTGTTTTTT. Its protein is CASSLQGANEKLFF.

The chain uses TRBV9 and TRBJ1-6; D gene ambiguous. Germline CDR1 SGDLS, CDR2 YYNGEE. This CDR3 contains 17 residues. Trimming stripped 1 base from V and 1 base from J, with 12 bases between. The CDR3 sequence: CASSVKSSGSYNSPLHF. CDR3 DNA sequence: TGTGCCAGCAGCGTAAAGTCCTCGGGGTCCTATAATTCACCCCTCCACTTT.

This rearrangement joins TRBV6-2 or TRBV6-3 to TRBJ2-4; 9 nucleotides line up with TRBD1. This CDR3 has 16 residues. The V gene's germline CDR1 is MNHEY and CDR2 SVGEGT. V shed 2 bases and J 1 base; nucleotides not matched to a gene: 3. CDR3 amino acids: CASSYVGTGAKNIQYF. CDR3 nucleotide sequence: TGTGCCAGCAGTTACGTCGGGACAGGGGCCAAAAACATTCAGTACTTC.